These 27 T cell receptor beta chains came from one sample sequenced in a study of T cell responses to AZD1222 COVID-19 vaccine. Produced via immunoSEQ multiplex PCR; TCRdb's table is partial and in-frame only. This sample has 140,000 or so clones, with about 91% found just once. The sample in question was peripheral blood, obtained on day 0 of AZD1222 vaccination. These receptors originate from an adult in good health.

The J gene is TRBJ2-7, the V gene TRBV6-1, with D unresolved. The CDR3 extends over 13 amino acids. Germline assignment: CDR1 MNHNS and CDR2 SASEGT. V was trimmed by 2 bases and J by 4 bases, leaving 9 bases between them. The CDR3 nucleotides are TGTGCCAGCAGTGAACAGTTGGGTTACGAGCAGTACTTC. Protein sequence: CASSEQLGYEQYF.

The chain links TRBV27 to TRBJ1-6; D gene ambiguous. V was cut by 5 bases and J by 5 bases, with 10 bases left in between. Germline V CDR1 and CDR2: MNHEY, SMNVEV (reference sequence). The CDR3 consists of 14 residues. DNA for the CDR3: TGTGCCAGCAGTCCGACCTGGGATAATTCACCCCTCCACTTT. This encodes CASSPTWDNSPLHF.

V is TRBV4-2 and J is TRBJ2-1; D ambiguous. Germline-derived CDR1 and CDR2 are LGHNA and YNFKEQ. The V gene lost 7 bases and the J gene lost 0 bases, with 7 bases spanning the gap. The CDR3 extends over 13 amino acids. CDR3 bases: TGTGCCAGCAACGGGTACTCCTACAATGAGCAGTTCTTC. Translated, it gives CASNGYSYNEQFF.

The CDR3 is CASRQGANYGYTF. CDR3 sequence (DNA): TGTGCCAGCAGGCAGGGGGCTAACTATGGCTACACCTTC. V is TRBV28 and J is TRBJ1-2; 7 bases are shared with TRBD1. This CDR3 spans 13 amino acids. V dropped 6 bases and J dropped 0; count of bases not matched to a gene: 1. Germline CDR1 reads MDHEN; CDR2 reads SYDVKM.

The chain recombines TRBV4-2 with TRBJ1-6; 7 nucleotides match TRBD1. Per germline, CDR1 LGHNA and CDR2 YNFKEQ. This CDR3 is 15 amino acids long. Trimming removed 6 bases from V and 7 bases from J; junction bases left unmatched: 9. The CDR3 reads CASREGGQINSPLHF. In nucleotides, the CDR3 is TGTGCCAGCAGGGAGGGGGGACAGATAAATTCACCCCTCCACTTT.

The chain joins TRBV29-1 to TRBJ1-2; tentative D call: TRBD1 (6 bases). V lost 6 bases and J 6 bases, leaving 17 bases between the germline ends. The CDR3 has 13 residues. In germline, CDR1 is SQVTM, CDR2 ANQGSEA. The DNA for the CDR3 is TGCAGCGTCCAGGGGACGGCGGGTGATGGCTACACCTTC. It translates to CSVQGTAGDGYTF.

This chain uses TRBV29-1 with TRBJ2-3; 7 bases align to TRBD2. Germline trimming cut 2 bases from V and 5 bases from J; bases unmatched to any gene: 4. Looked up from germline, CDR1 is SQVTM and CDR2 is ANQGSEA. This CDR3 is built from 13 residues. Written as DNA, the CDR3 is TGCAGCGTTGAACGGGAGGCAGAAGATACGCAGTATTTT. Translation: CSVEREAEDTQYF.

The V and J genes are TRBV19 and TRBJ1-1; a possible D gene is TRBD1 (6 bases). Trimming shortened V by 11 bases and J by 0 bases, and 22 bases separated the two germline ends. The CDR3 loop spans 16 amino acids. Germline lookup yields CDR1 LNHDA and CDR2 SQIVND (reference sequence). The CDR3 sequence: CAVGRGAKPLNTEAFF. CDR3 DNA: TGTGCCGTCGGGAGGGGGGCGAAACCCTTGAACACTGAAGCTTTCTTT.

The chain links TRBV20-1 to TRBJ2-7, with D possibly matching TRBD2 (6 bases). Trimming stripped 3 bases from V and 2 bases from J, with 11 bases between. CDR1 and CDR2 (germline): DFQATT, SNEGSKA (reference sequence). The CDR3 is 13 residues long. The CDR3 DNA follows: TGCAGTGCTAGTGACGGGAGAACCTACGAGCAGTACTTC. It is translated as CSASDGRTYEQYF.

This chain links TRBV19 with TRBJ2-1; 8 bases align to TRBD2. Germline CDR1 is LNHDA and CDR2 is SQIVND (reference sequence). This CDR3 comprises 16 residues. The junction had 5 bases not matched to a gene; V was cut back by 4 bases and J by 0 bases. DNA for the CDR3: TGTGCCAGTAGTAAGCCCGGGACTAGCTCCTACAATGAGCAGTTCTTC. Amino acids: CASSKPGTSSYNEQFF.

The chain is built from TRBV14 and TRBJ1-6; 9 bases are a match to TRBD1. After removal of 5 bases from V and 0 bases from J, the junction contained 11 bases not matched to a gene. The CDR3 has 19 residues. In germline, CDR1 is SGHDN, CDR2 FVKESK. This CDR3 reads CASSGEGQGTGSYNSPLHF. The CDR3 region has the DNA TGTGCCAGCAGCGGAGAGGGACAGGGAACGGGCTCCTATAATTCACCCCTCCACTTT.

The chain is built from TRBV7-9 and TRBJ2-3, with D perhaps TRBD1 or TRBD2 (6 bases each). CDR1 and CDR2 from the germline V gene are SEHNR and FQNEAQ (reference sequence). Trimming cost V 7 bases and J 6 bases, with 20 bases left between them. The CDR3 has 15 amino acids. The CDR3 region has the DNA TGTGCCAGCACCCCCAGGGGATTGGGGGGCGATACGCAGTATTTT. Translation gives CASTPRGLGGDTQYF. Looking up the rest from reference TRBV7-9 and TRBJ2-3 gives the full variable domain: DTGVSQNPRHKITKRGQNVTFRCDPISEHNRLYWYRQTLGQGPEFLTYFQNEAQLEKSRLLSDRFSAERPKGSFSTLEIQRTEQGDSAMYLCASTPRGLGGDTQYFGPGTRLTVL.

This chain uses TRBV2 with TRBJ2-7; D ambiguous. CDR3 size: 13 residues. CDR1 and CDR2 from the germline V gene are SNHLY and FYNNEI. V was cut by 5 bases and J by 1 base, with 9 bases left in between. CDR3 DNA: TGTGCCAGCAGTTTAGAGGTTTCCTACGAGCAGTACTTC. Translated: CASSLEVSYEQYF.

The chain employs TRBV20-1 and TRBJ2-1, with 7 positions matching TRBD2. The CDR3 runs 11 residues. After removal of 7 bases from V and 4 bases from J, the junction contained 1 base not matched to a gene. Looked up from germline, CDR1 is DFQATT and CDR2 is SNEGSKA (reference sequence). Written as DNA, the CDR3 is TGCAGTGGGGAGGGGTACAATGAGCAGTTCTTC. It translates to CSGEGYNEQFF.

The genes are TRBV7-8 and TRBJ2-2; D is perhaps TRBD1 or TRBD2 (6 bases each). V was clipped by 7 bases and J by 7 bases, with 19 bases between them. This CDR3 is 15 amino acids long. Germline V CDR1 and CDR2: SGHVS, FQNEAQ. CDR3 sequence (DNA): TGTGCCAGCACCCTGCTTACCGGGGGCCACGGGGAGCTGTTTTTT. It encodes CASTLLTGGHGELFF.

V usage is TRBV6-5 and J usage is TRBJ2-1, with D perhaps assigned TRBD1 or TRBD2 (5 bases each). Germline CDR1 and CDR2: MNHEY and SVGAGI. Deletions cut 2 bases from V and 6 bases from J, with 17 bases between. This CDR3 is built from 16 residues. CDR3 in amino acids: CASSYVWDARSNEQFF. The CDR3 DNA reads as TGTGCCAGCAGTTACGTATGGGACGCCCGGAGCAATGAGCAGTTCTTC.

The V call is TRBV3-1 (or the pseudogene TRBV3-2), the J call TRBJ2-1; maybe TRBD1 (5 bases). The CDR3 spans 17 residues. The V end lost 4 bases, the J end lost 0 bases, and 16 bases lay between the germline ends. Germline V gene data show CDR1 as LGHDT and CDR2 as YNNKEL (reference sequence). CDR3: CASSPYQTASSYNEQFF. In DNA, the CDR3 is TGTGCCAGCAGCCCTTACCAGACAGCTAGCTCCTACAATGAGCAGTTCTTC.

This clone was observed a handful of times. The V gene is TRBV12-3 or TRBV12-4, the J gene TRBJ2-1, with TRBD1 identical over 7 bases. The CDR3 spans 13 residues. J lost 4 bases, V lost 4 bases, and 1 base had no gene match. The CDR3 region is CASSSGQYNEQFF. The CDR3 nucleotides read TGTGCCAGCAGTTCGGGACAGTACAATGAGCAGTTCTTC.

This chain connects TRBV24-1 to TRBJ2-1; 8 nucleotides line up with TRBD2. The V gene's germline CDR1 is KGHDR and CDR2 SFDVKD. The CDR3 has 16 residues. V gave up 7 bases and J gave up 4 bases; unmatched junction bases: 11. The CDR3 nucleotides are TGTGCCACCAGCGAGCGGGGGTCCACTTTATACAATGAGCAGTTCTTC. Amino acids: CATSERGSTLYNEQFF.

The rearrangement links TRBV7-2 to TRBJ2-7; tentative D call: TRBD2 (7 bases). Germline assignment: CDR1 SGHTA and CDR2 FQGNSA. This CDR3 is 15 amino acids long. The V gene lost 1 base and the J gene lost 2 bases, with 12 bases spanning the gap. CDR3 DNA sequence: TGTGCCAGCAGCTTAGAACTGCGGGGGCCCTACGAGCAGTACTTC. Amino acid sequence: CASSLELRGPYEQYF.

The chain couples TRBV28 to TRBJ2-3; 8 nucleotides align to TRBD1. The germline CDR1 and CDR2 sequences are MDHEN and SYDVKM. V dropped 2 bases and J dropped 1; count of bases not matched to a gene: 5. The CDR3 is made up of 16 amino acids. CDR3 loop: CASSLTGGRGTDTQYF. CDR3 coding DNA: TGTGCCAGCAGTTTAACAGGGGGTCGGGGCACAGATACGCAGTATTTT.

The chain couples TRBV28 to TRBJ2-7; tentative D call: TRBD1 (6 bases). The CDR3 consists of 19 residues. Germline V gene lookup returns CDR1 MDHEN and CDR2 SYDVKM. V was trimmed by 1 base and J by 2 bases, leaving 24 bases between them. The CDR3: CASSLLGTHLGPSTYEQYF. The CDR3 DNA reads TGTGCCAGCAGTTTATTGGGGACACATCTAGGGCCTTCTACCTACGAGCAGTACTTC.

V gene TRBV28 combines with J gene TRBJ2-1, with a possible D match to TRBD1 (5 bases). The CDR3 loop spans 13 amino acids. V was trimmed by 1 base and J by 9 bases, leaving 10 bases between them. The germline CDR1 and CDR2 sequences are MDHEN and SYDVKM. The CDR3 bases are TGTGCCAGCAGTTTATTTGGGCAGGGTGAGCAGTTCTTC. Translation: CASSLFGQGEQFF.

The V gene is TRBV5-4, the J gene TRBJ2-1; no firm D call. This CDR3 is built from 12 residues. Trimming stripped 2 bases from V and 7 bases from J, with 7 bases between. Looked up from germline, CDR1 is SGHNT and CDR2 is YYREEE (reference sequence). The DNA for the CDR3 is TGTGCCAGCAGCTTAATGGGTAATGAGCAGTTCTTC. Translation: CASSLMGNEQFF.

The CDR3 is CASSRRDANTGELFF. CDR3 DNA sequence: TGTGCCAGCAGCCGGAGGGATGCGAACACCGGGGAGCTGTTTTTT. J is TRBJ2-2 and V is TRBV9; maybe TRBD2 (6 bases). Germline V CDR1 and CDR2: SGDLS, YYNGEE. Trimming cost V 4 bases and J 0 bases, with 10 bases left between them. The CDR3 contains 15 residues.

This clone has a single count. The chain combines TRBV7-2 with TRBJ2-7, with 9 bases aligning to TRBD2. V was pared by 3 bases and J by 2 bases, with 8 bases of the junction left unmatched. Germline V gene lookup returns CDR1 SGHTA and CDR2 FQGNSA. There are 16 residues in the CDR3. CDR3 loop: CASSFSASGDTYEQYF. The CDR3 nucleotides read TGTGCCAGCAGCTTTAGCGCTAGCGGGGACACCTACGAGCAGTACTTC.

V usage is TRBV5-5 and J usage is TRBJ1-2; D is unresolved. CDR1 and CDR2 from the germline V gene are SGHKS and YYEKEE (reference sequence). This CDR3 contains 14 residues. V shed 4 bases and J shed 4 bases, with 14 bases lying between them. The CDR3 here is CASSLDAGSYGYTF. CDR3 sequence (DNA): TGTGCCAGCAGCCTGGACGCGGGCAGCTATGGCTACACCTTC.